This TCR beta chain was recorded in a study of T-cell reconstitution after alpha-beta-depleted transplantation in children. Molecular barcoding with unique molecular identifiers was used for the TCRbeta library. TCRdb fed the PCR reads into MiXCR, producing one record per CDR3 protein. Here the sample spans 83,000 or so distinct CDR3 sequences, more than 7% being singletons. This clonotype has at least ten counts. The material sequenced was PBMCs from the stem cell graft donor, taken from the stem cell graft. This receptor was taken from a human donor who donated a stem cell graft to a child with congenital amegakaryocytic thrombocytopenia.

This CDR3 reads CASSDRGSYTEAFF. The DNA for the CDR3 is TGTGCCAGCAGTGATCGGGGGAGCTACACTGAAGCTTTCTTT. This chain uses TRBV2 with TRBJ1-1; possible D gene TRBD1, 5 bases. Germline CDR1 reads SNHLY; CDR2 reads FYNNEI. V dropped 3 bases and J dropped 3 bases, with 11 bases sitting between them. The CDR3 has 14 residues.